These T cell receptor beta chains were read from a single sample in a study of blood T cell repertoires in COVID-19. The protocol was immunoSEQ multiplex PCR, while the TCRdb copy is restricted to in-frame clones and leaves out a portion. Among a few hundred thousand clones listed, approximately 88% were seen once. The sample consisted of peripheral blood. Receptors originate from a man over 45 with acute or convalescent COVID-19. CDR3s include the opening cysteine and the closing phenylalanine or tryptophan. The order of the fields is CDR3 DNA, CDR3 protein, V gene, D gene, clone size, J gene. D genes are given only for firm matches. Clone size is given for some rows only: seen once, a few or many times, or a class if the clone is expanded.

TGTGCCAGTAGTATAGCAGGGAACTCTGGGGCCAACGTCCTGACTTTC | CASSIAGNSGANVLTF | TRBV19 | - | - | TRBJ2-6
TGTGCCAGCAGTGAAACGGATGAAAAACTGTTTTTT | CASSETDEKLFF | TRBV2 | - | - | TRBJ1-4
TGTGCCAGCAGCTTGGACTCCGGGACAGGGTTAACCGGGGAGCTGTTTTTT | CASSLDSGTGLTGELFF | TRBV5-6 | TRBD1 | - | TRBJ2-2
TGTGCCAGCAGTTACTCTCGGCGGGTGGTCGGAGAGCTGTTTTTT | CASSYSRRVVGELFF | TRBV6-5 | - | once | TRBJ2-2
TGTGCCAGCAGCCAAGGGGGCCCAGCTTTCACCATATATTTT | CASSQGGPAFTIYF | TRBV4-2 | - | - | TRBJ1-3
TGTGCCAGCACCGTTGAGCAGGGGGGAAACACCATATATTTT | CASTVEQGGNTIYF | TRBV6-5 | - | - | TRBJ1-3
TGTGCTAGTGGTCCGGGACAGGGGGTTCTAGCGGGGGGATCTGAGACCCAGTACTTC | CASGPGQGVLAGGSETQYF | TRBV12-5 | - | once | TRBJ2-5
TGTGCCAGCAGTGACGGACAGGGGATCAACTACGAGCAGTACTTC | CASSDGQGINYEQYF | TRBV9 | TRBD1 | - | TRBJ2-7
TGTGCCAGCGGGGAGTTCTCTGGGGCCAACGTCCTGACTTTC | CASGEFSGANVLTF | TRBV7-3 | - | - | TRBJ2-6
TGCGCCAGCAGCCCGCGACAGGGGAATGAAAAACTGTTTTTT | CASSPRQGNEKLFF | TRBV5-1 | TRBD1 | few | TRBJ1-4
TGTGCCAGTAGTATGTCCGGGGTCGGCACCGGGGAGCTGTTTTTT | CASSMSGVGTGELFF | TRBV19 | - | - | TRBJ2-2
TGTGCCAGCAGTGCGACAGGGAACCCCGGGGAGCTGTTTTTT | CASSATGNPGELFF | TRBV2 | TRBD1 | - | TRBJ2-2
TGTGCCATCAGTGCGGACAGGGGGCTCGCGCAGCCCCAGCATTTT | CAISADRGLAQPQHF | TRBV10-3 | TRBD1 | - | TRBJ1-5
TGTGCCAGCAGCCAGGACAGCCAGCTGCACATTCAGTACTTC | CASSQDSQLHIQYF | TRBV7-9 | - | - | TRBJ2-4
TGTGCCAGCAGCGTCGGACAGCCTATGAACACTGAAGCTTTCTTT | CASSVGQPMNTEAFF | TRBV2 | - | - | TRBJ1-1
TGTGCCAGCAGTACAGGGGGGCATAATGAAAAACTGTTTTTT | CASSTGGHNEKLFF | TRBV27 | TRBD1 | - | TRBJ1-4
TGTGCCAGCAGCGAAGGGGGGGGCGGGGAGACCCAGTACTTC | CASSEGGGGETQYF | TRBV9 | - | once | TRBJ2-5
TGTGCCAGCAGGGACCTGGGCGGGAGGTCCTATGGCTACACCTTC | CASRDLGGRSYGYTF | TRBV2 | - | - | TRBJ1-2
TGCGCCAGCAGCCAGGAACGGGGTTCAGGCGGAAACACCATATATTTT | CASSQERGSGGNTIYF | TRBV4-1 | - | - | TRBJ1-3
TGCGCCAGCAGCTTACAGGGGACTAGAGGTGAAAAACTGTTTTTT | CASSLQGTRGEKLFF | TRBV5-1 | TRBD1 | - | TRBJ1-4
TGTGCCAGCAGCACCGGACAGGGGGCCCCAGATACGCAGTATTTT | CASSTGQGAPDTQYF | TRBV5-4 | TRBD1 | - | TRBJ2-3
TGTGCCAGTGGACAGTTCCTCCAGCCCCAGCATTTT | CASGQFLQPQHF | TRBV10-3 | - | - | TRBJ1-5
TGTGCCAGCAGTGTGGGGGGAGATGGCTACACCTTC | CASSVGGDGYTF | TRBV2 | - | - | TRBJ1-2
TGTGCCAGCAGCCTTACCCGAGCGGGGGGAAGCACAGATACGCAGTATTTT | CASSLTRAGGSTDTQYF | TRBV7-3 | TRBD2 | - | TRBJ2-3
TGTGCCAGTAGGGACAGGGGAGCGACAGATACGCAGTATTTT | CASRDRGATDTQYF | TRBV19 | TRBD1 | - | TRBJ2-3
TGTGCCAGCAGCACCCAGGAGGGGAGTAGGGAAAAACTGTTTTTT | CASSTQEGSREKLFF | TRBV9 | - | - | TRBJ1-4
TGCAGCGTTGAAGAAGGAACAGGGGGCGCGGTACCGCCTACAGCTAACTATGGCTACACCTTC | CSVEEGTGGAVPPTANYGYTF | TRBV29-1 | TRBD1 | - | TRBJ1-2
TGCGCCAGCAGCTTGGCCGGGTCAGGGGGCGGTGGCTACACCTTC | CASSLAGSGGGGYTF | TRBV5-1 | TRBD1 | - | TRBJ1-2
TGTGCCAGCAGCGTAGCCGGAGGGGCTGAAAAACTGTTTTTT | CASSVAGGAEKLFF | TRBV9 | - | - | TRBJ1-4
TGTGCCAGCTCTCCGCGGGGACTATATCCCCATGAGCAGTTCTTC | CASSPRGLYPHEQFF | TRBV18 | TRBD2 | once | TRBJ2-1
TGTGCCAGCAGTCAGACAGGAAGGGGGAACACTGAAGCTTTCTTT | CASSQTGRGNTEAFF | TRBV2 | - | - | TRBJ1-1
TGTGCCAGCAGCTCACAGGGGAATGGGATTAACTATGGCTACACCTTC | CASSSQGNGINYGYTF | TRBV9 | TRBD1 | - | TRBJ1-2
TGTGCCAGCAGTAGACAGATAAACTATGGCTACACCTTC | CASSRQINYGYTF | TRBV12-3/TRBV12-4 | - | - | TRBJ1-2
TGTGCCAGCAGTTACGGGGGCGGGGGCTTTGGAAACACCATATATTTT | CASSYGGGGFGNTIYF | TRBV6-5 | - | - | TRBJ1-3
TGCGCCAGCAGTGAAACCGGGACAGTCGCTGAAGCTTTCTTT | CASSETGTVAEAFF | TRBV10-1 | TRBD1 | - | TRBJ1-1